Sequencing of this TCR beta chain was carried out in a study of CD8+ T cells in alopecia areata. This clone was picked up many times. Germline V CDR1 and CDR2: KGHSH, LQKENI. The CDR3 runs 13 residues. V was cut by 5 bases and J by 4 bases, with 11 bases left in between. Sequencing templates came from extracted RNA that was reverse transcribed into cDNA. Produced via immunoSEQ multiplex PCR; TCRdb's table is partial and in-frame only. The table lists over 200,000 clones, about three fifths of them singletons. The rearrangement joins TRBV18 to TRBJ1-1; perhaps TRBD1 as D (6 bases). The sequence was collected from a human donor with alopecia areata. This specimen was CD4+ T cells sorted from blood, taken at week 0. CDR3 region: CASSTQGGTEAFF. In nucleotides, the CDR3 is TGTGCCAGCTCAACACAGGGAGGCACTGAAGCTTTCTTT.